The clone carrying this T cell receptor beta chain was recorded many times. Its antigen is not identified. Regions amplified from RNA transcripts were the TCR beta CDR3 regions. The HTBI primer set was used in a first-round RT-PCR of the TCR CDR3. Via MiXCR, TCRdb re-called the multiplex PCR reads, giving one row per CDR3 protein. Among about 590,000 distinct CDR3 sequences listed, 12% to 15% were seen once. This entry belongs to a study of T cells in Graves' hyperthyroidism and ophthalmopathy. Overall study findings and caveats: A model built on 13 V-J features separated ophthalmopathy from stable hyperthyroidism. The model predicted ophthalmopathy a median around 6.5 months before onset. The blood repertoire included most of the expanded thyroid clonotypes above 0.001.

Among ophthalmopathy patients, the Clinical Activity Score reached at least 3, the NOSPECS grade reached at least 4, and duration remained under 3 months. Sequenced: blood. The sequence derives from a woman aged 18-35 years with Graves' ophthalmopathy.

For the CDR3, the DNA is TGTGCCAGCAGCTCCGGACTAGCGGGAGGGCTAGTTCAAGAGACCCAGTACTTC. Translating gives CASSSGLAGGLVQETQYF. The gene calls are TRBV7-9 and TRBJ2-5; the match to TRBD2 covers 15 bases. This CDR3 is 18 amino acids long. Germline V lookup: CDR1 SEHNR, CDR2 FQNEAQ (reference sequence). Losses at the gene ends were 4 bases for V and 2 bases for J; bases not matched to a gene: 8.